One and the same sample provided the 22 T cell receptor beta chains below, sequenced in a study of blood T cell repertoires in COVID-19. The method was immunoSEQ multiplex PCR; TCRdb's version includes in-frame clones alone and lacks a portion of them. Among fewer than 250,000 clones listed, 85% to 90% were seen once. Sequenced sample: PBMCs or T cells enriched from blood (not recorded which). Source of these receptors: a woman in her fifties or sixties with acute COVID-19.

V usage is TRBV6-5 and J usage is TRBJ1-3, with D maybe TRBD1 (6 bases). The germline gives CDR1 MNHEY, CDR2 SVGAGI. The CDR3 consists of 15 residues. Between the trimmed V and J ends, which lost 6 bases and 0 bases, there was a span of 12 bases. CDR3 sequence (DNA): TGTGCCAGCAGCTCAGGGGATAGCTCTGGAAACACCATATATTTT. Translating gives CASSSGDSSGNTIYF.

The chain couples TRBV28 to TRBJ2-1; TRBD2 agrees at 10 bases. CDR1 and CDR2 (germline): MDHEN, SYDVKM. After removal of 4 bases from V and 3 bases from J, the junction contained 12 bases not matched to a gene. The CDR3 runs 18 residues. CDR3 coding DNA: TGTGCCAGCAGTTCGGCCTCTTTAGCGGGAGGATTCTACAATGAGCAGTTCTTC. Its protein product is CASSSASLAGGFYNEQFF. The full variable domain, completed using reference TRBV28 and TRBJ2-1, is DVKVTQSSRYLVKRTGEKVFLECVQDMDHENMFWYRQDPGLGLRLIYFSYDVKMKEKGDIPEGYSVSREKKERFSLILESASTNQTSMYLCASSSASLAGGFYNEQFFGPGTRLTVL.

This clone came up once. The rearrangement uses TRBV19 and TRBJ2-1; 8 nucleotides agree with TRBD1. Germline V CDR1 and CDR2: LNHDA, SQIVND (reference sequence). J gave up 1 base and V 5 bases, and 4 bases lay outside the gene matches. The CDR3 runs to 15 residues. For the CDR3, the DNA is TGTGCCAGTAGTGCGACAGGGGTATCCTACAATGAGCAGTTCTTC. It encodes CASSATGVSYNEQFF.

The V and J genes are TRBV29-1 and TRBJ1-1; D possibly corresponds to TRBD1 (5 bases). With 2 bases removed from V and 4 bases from J, the gap between germline ends came to 11 bases. The V gene's germline CDR1 is SQVTM and CDR2 ANQGSEA. The CDR3 has 13 amino acids. The CDR3 sequence is CSVEQGFGTEAFF. The CDR3, as DNA: TGCAGCGTTGAACAGGGATTCGGCACTGAAGCTTTCTTT.

The genes are TRBV7-3 and TRBJ2-1; D perhaps matches TRBD1 (5 bases). This CDR3 has 17 residues. V shed 5 bases and J shed 4 bases, with 21 bases lying between them. The germline V gene encodes CDR1 SGHTA and CDR2 FQGTGA. This CDR3 is CASSPHQAGPGYNEQFF. DNA of the CDR3: TGTGCCAGCAGCCCCCATCAGGCAGGGCCCGGTTACAATGAGCAGTTCTTC.

The rearrangement joins TRBV7-2 to TRBJ1-6; unclear D gene. The CDR3 has 16 amino acids. The V end lost 1 base, the J end lost 8 bases, and 15 bases lay between the germline ends. Looked up from germline, CDR1 is SGHTA and CDR2 is FQGNSA. This CDR3 is CASSLVIQRGYSPLHF. The CDR3 DNA sequence: TGTGCCAGCAGCTTAGTTATTCAAAGAGGGTATTCACCCCTCCACTTT.

The V call is TRBV7-9, the J call TRBJ2-5; 8 bases line up with TRBD2. Germline-derived CDR1 and CDR2 are SEHNR and FQNEAQ (reference sequence). With V trimmed by 5 bases and J by 5 bases, 13 bases remained unmatched. The CDR3 consists of 16 residues. DNA of the CDR3: TGTGCCAGCAGCCTTGGCGGTACTAGCGGAGGGGAGACCCAGTACTTC. This sequence encodes CASSLGGTSGGETQYF.

The rearrangement links TRBV2 to TRBJ2-5; D is perhaps TRBD1 (5 bases). The V end lost 5 bases, the J end lost 5 bases, and 21 bases lay between the germline ends. The germline gives CDR1 SNHLY, CDR2 FYNNEI. CDR3 size: 16 residues. CDR3: CASSQRSGRRQETQYF. In DNA, the CDR3 is TGTGCCAGCAGTCAACGGTCAGGGCGGCGACAGGAGACCCAGTACTTC. Looking up the rest from reference TRBV2 and TRBJ2-5 gives the full variable domain: EPEVTQTPSHQVTQMGQEVILRCVPISNHLYFYWYRQILGQKVEFLVSFYNNEISEKSEIFDDQFSVERPDGSNFTLKIRSTKLEDSAMYFCASSQRSGRRQETQYFGPGTRLLVL.

The chain combines TRBV11-2 with TRBJ1-2; D is ambiguous. This CDR3 spans 10 amino acids. The V gene's germline CDR1 is SGHAT and CDR2 FQNNGV. Trimming cost V 10 bases and J 5 bases, with 8 bases left between them. The CDR3 coding sequence is TGTGCCACGGGCGGGTATGGCTACACCTTC. Translated, it gives CATGGYGYTF.

This chain uses TRBV29-1 with TRBJ2-3; unclear D gene. CDR1 and CDR2 from the germline V gene are SQVTM and ANQGSEA. V was pared by 8 bases and J by 2 bases, with 5 bases between. There are 10 residues in the CDR3. CDR3 sequence: CSSITDTQYF. CDR3 DNA sequence: TGCAGCTCAATCACAGATACGCAGTATTTT.

This clone showed up just once. This chain links TRBV30 with TRBJ1-2; D perhaps matches TRBD1 (5 bases). Per the germline V gene, CDR1 is GTSNPN and CDR2 is SVGIG (reference sequence). V lost 2 bases and J lost 9, with 16 bases in between. The CDR3 is made up of 13 amino acids. In DNA, the CDR3 is TGTGCCTGGAGTAGGTCGGGGGACCCCAGCTACACCTTC. Translated, it gives CAWSRSGDPSYTF.

This clone has only one observation. The chain has TRBV5-1 and TRBJ1-2; tentatively, D is TRBD1 (5 bases). The CDR3 is 15 amino acids. CDR1 is SGHRS and CDR2 is YFSETQ in the germline V gene. Trimming stripped 4 bases from V and 0 bases from J, with 13 bases between. The CDR3 region is CASSPTGFPNYGYTF. The CDR3 nucleotides are TGCGCCAGCAGCCCAACAGGATTCCCTAACTATGGCTACACCTTC.

In this sample, this clone turned up once. This sequence joins TRBV5-4 and TRBJ2-2, with no clear D. With 1 base removed from V and 5 bases from J, the gap between germline ends came to 6 bases. CDR1 SGHNT and CDR2 YYREEE come from the germline V gene (reference sequence). CDR3 length equals 13 residues. This chain's CDR3 is CASSLPETGELFF. As DNA, the CDR3 is TGTGCCAGCAGCTTGCCGGAGACCGGGGAGCTGTTTTTT.

The V call is TRBV5-1, the J call TRBJ2-3; D call uncertain. V gave up 0 bases and J gave up 3 bases, with 14 bases separating them. Per the germline V gene, CDR1 is SGHRS and CDR2 is YFSETQ. This CDR3 comprises 16 residues. The CDR3 nucleotides are TGCGCCAGCAGCTTGGGGGCCTCATCCGCGACAGATACGCAGTATTTT. Its translation: CASSLGASSATDTQYF.

The rearrangement uses TRBV7-2 and TRBJ2-2; TRBD2 might be the D (5 bases). CDR1 is SGHTA, CDR2 FQGNSA, per germline. The CDR3 is 15 amino acids. The ends were cut back, 1 base at V and 7 bases at J, with 13 bases in the middle. The CDR3 sequence is CASSLVGVRGGELFF. The CDR3 region has the DNA TGTGCCAGCAGCTTAGTCGGGGTTCGGGGCGGGGAGCTGTTTTTT.

The V gene is TRBV24-1, the J gene TRBJ2-1, with 9 bases identical to TRBD1. Germline assignment: CDR1 KGHDR and CDR2 SFDVKD. This CDR3 contains 13 residues. V lost 10 bases, J lost 3 bases, and 3 bases stayed unmatched. DNA for the CDR3: TGTGCCACTGAGGACAGGGGCTACAATGAGCAGTTCTTC. Translation gives CATEDRGYNEQFF.

The genes are TRBV28 and TRBJ2-2; 7 nucleotides align to TRBD2. V shed 4 bases and J 0 bases; nucleotides not matched to a gene: 2. Germline loops: CDR1 MDHEN, CDR2 SYDVKM. The CDR3 has 15 amino acids. The CDR3 here is CASSSGTTNTGELFF. Here the CDR3 DNA reads TGTGCCAGCAGTTCCGGGACTACGAACACCGGGGAGCTGTTTTTT.

This clone appeared once. The V call is TRBV11-3, the J call TRBJ2-5; 10 nucleotides match TRBD2. V shed 5 bases, J shed 1 base, and the junction held 7 bases outside the gene matches. Germline lookup yields CDR1 SGHNT and CDR2 YENEEA. This CDR3 region has 16 residues. CDR3 sequence reads: CASSLGLASSQETQYF. DNA of the CDR3: TGTGCCAGCAGCCTGGGACTAGCGAGTTCCCAAGAGACCCAGTACTTC.

The chain uses TRBV9 and TRBJ2-6; 9 bases align to TRBD1. Germline CDR1 SGDLS, CDR2 YYNGEE. V trimming: 10 bases; J trimming: 2 bases; junction bases outside the gene matches: 7. The CDR3 spans 15 residues. The DNA of the CDR3 is TGTGCCTCCTCCCGGGACAGGGCTGGGGCCAACGTCCTGACTTTC. Amino acid sequence: CASSRDRAGANVLTF.

The chain is built from TRBV3-1 (or the pseudogene TRBV3-2) and TRBJ1-6, with 9 bases matching TRBD1. This CDR3 spans 17 amino acids. Losses at the gene ends were 1 base for V and 4 bases for J; bases not matched to a gene: 5. Germline values: CDR1 LGHDT, CDR2 YNNKEL (reference sequence). The CDR3 DNA is TGTGCCAGCAGCCAAGCCAACAGGGGGCATTATAATTCACCCCTCCACTTT. It yields the protein CASSQANRGHYNSPLHF.

This chain connects TRBV7-9 to TRBJ2-1; 16 nucleotides agree with TRBD2. The germline CDR1 and CDR2 sequences are SEHNR and FQNEAQ (reference sequence). Trimming removed 5 bases from V and 9 bases from J; junction bases left unmatched: 10. The CDR3 is 17 residues long. Written as DNA, the CDR3 is TGTGCCAGCAGCGGGTGGGGACTAGCGGGAGGGCCCGGTGAGCAGTTCTTC. As protein: CASSGWGLAGGPGEQFF.

The rearrangement links TRBV5-6 to TRBJ2-1; 8 nucleotides agree with TRBD2. This CDR3 region has 15 residues. Trimming took 4 bases from V and 4 from J; bases not matched to a gene: 7. CDR1 is SGHDT, CDR2 YYEEEE, per germline. In nucleotides, the CDR3 is TGTGCCAGCAGCAAGACTAGCGAAGCTTACAATGAGCAGTTCTTC. This gives the protein CASSKTSEAYNEQFF.